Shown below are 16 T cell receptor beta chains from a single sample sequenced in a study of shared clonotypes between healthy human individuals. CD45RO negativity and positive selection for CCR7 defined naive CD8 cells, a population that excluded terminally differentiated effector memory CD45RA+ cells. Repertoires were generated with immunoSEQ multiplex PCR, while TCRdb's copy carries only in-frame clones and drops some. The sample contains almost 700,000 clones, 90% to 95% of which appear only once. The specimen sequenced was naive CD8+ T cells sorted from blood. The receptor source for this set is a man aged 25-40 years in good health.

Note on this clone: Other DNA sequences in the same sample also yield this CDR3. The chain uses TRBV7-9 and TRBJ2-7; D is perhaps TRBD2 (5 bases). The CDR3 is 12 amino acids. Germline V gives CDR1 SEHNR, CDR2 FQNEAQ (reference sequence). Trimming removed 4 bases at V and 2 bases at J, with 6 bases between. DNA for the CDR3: TGTGCCAGCAGCTGGACTCCCTACGAGCAGTACTTC. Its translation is CASSWTPYEQYF.

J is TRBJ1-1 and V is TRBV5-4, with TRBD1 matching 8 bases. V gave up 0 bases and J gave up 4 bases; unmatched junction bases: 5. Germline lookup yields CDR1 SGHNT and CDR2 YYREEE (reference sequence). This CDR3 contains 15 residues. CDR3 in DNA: TGTGCCAGCAGCTTGGACAGGGGGATGATCACTGAAGCTTTCTTT. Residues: CASSLDRGMITEAFF. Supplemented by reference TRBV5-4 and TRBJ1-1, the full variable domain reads ETGVTQSPTHLIKTRGQQVTLRCSSQSGHNTVSWYQQALGQGPQFIFQYYREEENGRGNFPPRFSGLQFPNYSSELNVNALELDDSALYLCASSLDRGMITEAFFGQGTRLTVV.

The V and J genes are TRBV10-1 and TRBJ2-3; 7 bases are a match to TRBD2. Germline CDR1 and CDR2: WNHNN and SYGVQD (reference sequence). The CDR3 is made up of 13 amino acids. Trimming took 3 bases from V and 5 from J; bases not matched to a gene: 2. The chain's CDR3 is CASSELAGDTQYF. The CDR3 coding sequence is TGCGCCAGCAGTGAATTAGCGGGAGATACGCAGTATTTT.

The CDR3, as DNA: TGTGCCAGCAGTCCGACCCCGGGACAGGCCTACGAGCAGTACTTC. Translating gives CASSPTPGQAYEQYF. The chain uses TRBV5-5 and TRBJ2-7; 8 bases line up with TRBD1. The germline CDR1 and CDR2 sequences are SGHKS and YYEKEE (reference sequence). The V and J ends lost 5 bases and 2 bases, in that order; junction bases with no gene match: 9. The CDR3 is made up of 15 amino acids.

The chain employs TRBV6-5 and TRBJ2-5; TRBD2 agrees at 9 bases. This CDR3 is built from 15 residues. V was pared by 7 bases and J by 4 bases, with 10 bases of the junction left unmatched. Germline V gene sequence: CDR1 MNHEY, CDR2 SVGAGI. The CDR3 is CASTEAGGPGETQYF. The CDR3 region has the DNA TGTGCCAGCACGGAGGCGGGAGGGCCTGGAGAGACCCAGTACTTC.

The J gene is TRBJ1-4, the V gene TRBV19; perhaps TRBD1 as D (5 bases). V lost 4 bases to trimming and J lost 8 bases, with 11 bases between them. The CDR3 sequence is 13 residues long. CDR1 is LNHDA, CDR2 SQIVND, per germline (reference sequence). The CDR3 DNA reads TGTGCCAGTAGTACCAGGGTAAACGAAAAACTGTTTTTT. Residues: CASSTRVNEKLFF.

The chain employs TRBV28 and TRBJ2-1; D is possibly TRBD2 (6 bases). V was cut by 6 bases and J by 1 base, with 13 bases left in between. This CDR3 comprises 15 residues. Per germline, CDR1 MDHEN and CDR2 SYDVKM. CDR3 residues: CASRPGELSYNEQFF. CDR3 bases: TGTGCCAGCAGGCCGGGAGAATTGTCCTACAATGAGCAGTTCTTC.

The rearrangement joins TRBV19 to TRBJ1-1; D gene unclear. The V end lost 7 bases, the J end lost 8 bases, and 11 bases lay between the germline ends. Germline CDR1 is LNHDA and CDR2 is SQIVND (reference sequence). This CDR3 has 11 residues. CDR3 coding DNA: TGTGCCAGTACCCGCCGGCGCGAAGCTTTCTTT. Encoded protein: CASTRRREAFF.

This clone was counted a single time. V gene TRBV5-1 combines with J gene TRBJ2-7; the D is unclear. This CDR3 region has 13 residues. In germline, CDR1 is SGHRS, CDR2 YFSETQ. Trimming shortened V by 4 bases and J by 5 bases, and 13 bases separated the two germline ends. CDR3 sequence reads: CASSPRHVHEQYF. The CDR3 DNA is TGCGCCAGCAGCCCTCGACATGTCCACGAGCAGTACTTC.

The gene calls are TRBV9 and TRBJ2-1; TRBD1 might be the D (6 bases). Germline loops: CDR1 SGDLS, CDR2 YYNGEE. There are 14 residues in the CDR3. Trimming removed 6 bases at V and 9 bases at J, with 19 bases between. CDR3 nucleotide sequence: TGTGCCAGCACCCCTGGTAGCCCCAGGGGTGAGCAGTTCTTC. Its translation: CASTPGSPRGEQFF.

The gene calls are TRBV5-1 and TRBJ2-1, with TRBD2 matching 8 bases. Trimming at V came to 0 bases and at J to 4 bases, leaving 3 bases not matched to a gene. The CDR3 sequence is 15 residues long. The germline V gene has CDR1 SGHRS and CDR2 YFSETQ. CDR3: CASSLGSGTYNEQFF. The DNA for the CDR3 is TGCGCCAGCAGCTTGGGTAGCGGGACATACAATGAGCAGTTCTTC.

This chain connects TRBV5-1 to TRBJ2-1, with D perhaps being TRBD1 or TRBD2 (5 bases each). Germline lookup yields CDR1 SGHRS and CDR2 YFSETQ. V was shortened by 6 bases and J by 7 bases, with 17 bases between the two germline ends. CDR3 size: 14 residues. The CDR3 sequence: CASNLASGLNEQFF. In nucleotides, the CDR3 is TGCGCCAGCAATTTGGCGTCGGGGCTGAATGAGCAGTTCTTC.

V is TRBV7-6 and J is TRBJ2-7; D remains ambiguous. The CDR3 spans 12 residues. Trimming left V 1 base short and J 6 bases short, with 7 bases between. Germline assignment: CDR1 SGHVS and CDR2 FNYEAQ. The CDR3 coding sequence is TGTGCCAGCAGCTTAGGAGGTACCGAGCAGTACTTC. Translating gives CASSLGGTEQYF.

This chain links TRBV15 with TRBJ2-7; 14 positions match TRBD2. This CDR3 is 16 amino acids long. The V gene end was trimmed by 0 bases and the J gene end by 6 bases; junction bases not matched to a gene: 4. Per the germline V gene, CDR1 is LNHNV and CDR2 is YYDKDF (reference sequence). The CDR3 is CATSRDVGLAGGEQYF. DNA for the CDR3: TGTGCCACCAGCAGAGATGTAGGACTAGCGGGAGGCGAGCAGTACTTC.

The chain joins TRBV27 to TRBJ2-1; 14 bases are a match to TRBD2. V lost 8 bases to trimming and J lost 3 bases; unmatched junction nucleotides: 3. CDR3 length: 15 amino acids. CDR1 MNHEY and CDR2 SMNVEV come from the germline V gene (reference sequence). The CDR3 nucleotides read TGTGCCAGCCGGGGACTAGCGGGAGTCTACAATGAGCAGTTCTTC. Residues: CASRGLAGVYNEQFF.

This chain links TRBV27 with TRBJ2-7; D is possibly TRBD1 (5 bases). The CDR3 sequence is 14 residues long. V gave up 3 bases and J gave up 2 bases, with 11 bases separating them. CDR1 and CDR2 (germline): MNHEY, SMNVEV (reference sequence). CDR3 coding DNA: TGTGCCAGCAGTTTTCAGGGTGAAACCTACGAGCAGTACTTC. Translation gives CASSFQGETYEQYF.